These 32 T cell receptor beta chains originate from one sample sequenced in a study of shared clonotypes between healthy human individuals. The method was immunoSEQ multiplex PCR; TCRdb's version includes in-frame clones alone and lacks a portion of them. The table shows 1.5 million to 2.5 million clones, with about 95% occurring only once. Selected positively for CCR7 and CD45RO-negative, naive CD8 cells excluded terminally differentiated effector memory CD45RA+ cells. Sequencing was performed on naive CD8+ T cells sorted from blood. These receptors were collected from a man between 18 and 35 years old in good health.

The chain uses TRBV7-2 and TRBJ2-7, with D uncertain. The CDR3 runs 14 residues. Germline values: CDR1 SGHTA, CDR2 FQGNSA. V was cut by 4 bases and J by 4 bases, with 14 bases left in between. CDR3 coding DNA: TGTGCCAGCAGCTCGGTCACGGCTGAATACGAGCAGTACTTC. Encoded protein: CASSSVTAEYEQYF.

The rearrangement links TRBV11-2 to TRBJ2-7; D is unresolved. V gave up 5 bases and J gave up 9 bases, with 5 bases separating them. The germline gives CDR1 SGHAT, CDR2 FQNNGV. The CDR3 is 9 amino acids. This CDR3 is CASSPGQYF. The CDR3 DNA reads as TGTGCCAGCAGCCCCGGGCAGTACTTC. The whole variable domain, filled in from reference TRBV11-2 and TRBJ2-7, reads EAGVAQSPRYKIIEKRQSVAFWCNPISGHATLYWYQQILGQGPKLLIQFQNNGVVDDSQLPKDRFSAERLKGVDSTLKIQPAKLEDSAVYLCASSPGQYFGPGTRLTVT.

The V call is TRBV27, the J call TRBJ2-5; 8 bases match TRBD1. Germline V lookup: CDR1 MNHEY, CDR2 SMNVEV (reference sequence). The CDR3 sequence is 13 residues long. The junction had 4 bases not matched to a gene; V was cut back by 5 bases and J by 5 bases. The CDR3 DNA is TGTGCCAGCAGTCCCTACAGGGGGGAGACCCAGTACTTC. Amino acid sequence: CASSPYRGETQYF.

The genes are TRBV7-9 and TRBJ1-1, with 7 positions matching TRBD1. The CDR3 has 14 residues. Germline V CDR1 and CDR2: SEHNR, FQNEAQ (reference sequence). Germline trimming cut 1 base from V and 7 bases from J; bases unmatched to any gene: 6. The DNA for the CDR3 is TGTGCCAGCAGCTTAGTGAGGGACAGCCTTGAAGCTTTCTTT. Its protein is CASSLVRDSLEAFF.

The chain carries TRBV19 and TRBJ1-2; D call uncertain. The germline CDR1 and CDR2 sequences are LNHDA and SQIVND (reference sequence). The germline V and J ends were trimmed by 4 bases and 1 base, with 7 bases remaining between them. The CDR3 runs to 13 residues. CDR3 nucleotide sequence: TGTGCCAGTAGTAGTGTCGGTAACTATGGCTACACCTTC. It yields the protein CASSSVGNYGYTF.

For this clone: This may come from a read error, since a much larger clone is one base off. The identical CDR3 is also encoded by other nucleotide sequences in the sample. The chain joins TRBV11-2 to TRBJ2-7, with unresolved D. Germline V gene lookup returns CDR1 SGHAT and CDR2 FQNNGV. The CDR3 is 12 residues long. The V gene lost 1 base and the J gene lost 1 base, with 2 bases spanning the gap. CDR3 loop: CASSLGSYEQYF. Written as DNA, the CDR3 is TGTGCCAGCAGCTTAGGATCCTACGAGCAGTACTTC.

This chain uses TRBV7-6 with TRBJ2-7; 7 bases align to TRBD2. CDR1 and CDR2 from the germline V gene are SGHVS and FNYEAQ. V lost 1 base to trimming and J lost 5 bases; unmatched junction nucleotides: 8. The CDR3 contains 15 residues. CDR3: CASSLDRTSVHEQYF. For the CDR3, the DNA is TGTGCCAGCAGCTTAGACAGGACTAGTGTCCACGAGCAGTACTTC.

The CDR3 loop is CAISPASGSWDTQYF. For the CDR3, the DNA is TGTGCCATCAGCCCAGCTAGCGGGAGTTGGGATACGCAGTATTTT. The V gene is TRBV10-3, the J gene TRBJ2-3, with 10 nucleotides matching TRBD2. There are 15 residues in the CDR3. Germline trimming cut 6 bases from V and 6 bases from J; bases unmatched to any gene: 9. Germline V CDR1 and CDR2: ENHRY, SYGVKD.

The J gene is TRBJ2-1, the V gene TRBV19; the match to TRBD2 covers 10 bases. The trim removed 4 bases at V and 6 bases at J, leaving 9 bases unmatched. Germline V gene data show CDR1 as LNHDA and CDR2 as SQIVND (reference sequence). This CDR3 is built from 16 residues. CDR3 bases: TGTGCCAGTAGTAAAACGGGACTAGCGAATCTCAATGAGCAGTTCTTC. Protein: CASSKTGLANLNEQFF. Based on the CDR3 plus reference TRBV19 and TRBJ2-1, the full variable domain is DGGITQSPKYLFRKEGQNVTLSCEQNLNHDAMYWYRQDPGQGLRLIYYSQIVNDFQKGDIAEGYSVSREKKESFPLTVTSAQKNPTAFYLCASSKTGLANLNEQFFGPGTRLTVL.

The rearrangement joins TRBV6-5 to TRBJ2-7; no reliable D call. The CDR3 contains 13 residues. Germline assignment: CDR1 MNHEY and CDR2 SVGAGI. The V gene lost 6 bases and the J gene lost 4 bases, with 13 bases spanning the gap. The CDR3, as DNA: TGTGCCAGCAGAGACCCGATGCGATACGAGCAGTACTTC. Translating gives CASRDPMRYEQYF.

V usage is TRBV5-8 and J usage is TRBJ1-2, with TRBD1 as a possible D gene (6 bases). The germline CDR1 and CDR2 sequences are SGHTS and YDEGEE. CDR3 size: 17 residues. Trimming removed 4 bases at V and 6 bases at J, with 25 bases between. CDR3 protein: CASSNTPGSYRVDGYTF. CDR3 coding DNA: TGTGCCAGCAGCAACACCCCGGGTTCCTACAGGGTAGATGGCTACACCTTC.

This clone appeared a single time. CDR3 nucleotides: TGTGCCAGTAGTAGAAGGGACAGGGGCTGGGAGACTACCATCACCGGGGAGCTGTTTTTT. Its protein product is CASSRRDRGWETTITGELFF. V usage is TRBV19 and J usage is TRBJ2-2, with 10 bases that match TRBD1. This CDR3 contains 20 residues. V trimming: 4 bases; J trimming: 4 bases; junction bases outside the gene matches: 18. Germline assignment: CDR1 LNHDA and CDR2 SQIVND (reference sequence).

Regarding this clone: In the same sample, other DNA sequences code for this CDR3. V gene TRBV9 combines with J gene TRBJ1-2, with D uncertain. V was clipped by 0 bases and J by 6 bases, with 6 bases between them. This CDR3 region has 12 residues. Germline values: CDR1 SGDLS, CDR2 YYNGEE. This chain's CDR3 is CASSVGGHGYTF. CDR3 nucleotides: TGTGCCAGCAGCGTAGGAGGGCATGGCTACACCTTC.

This chain's CDR3 is CASSYGASNQDTQYF. CDR3 in DNA: TGTGCCAGCAGTTACGGGGCTAGCAATCAAGATACGCAGTATTTT. This sequence joins TRBV6-5 and TRBJ2-3; D possibly matches TRBD1 or TRBD2 (5 bases each). The CDR3 is 15 residues long. Trimming removed 2 bases at V and 5 bases at J, with 14 bases between. Germline V CDR1 and CDR2: MNHEY, SVGAGI.

This sequence joins TRBV19 and TRBJ2-6; no definite D call. Germline CDR1 and CDR2: LNHDA and SQIVND (reference sequence). CDR3 size: 15 residues. Between the trimmed V and J ends, which lost 1 base and 3 bases, there was a span of 7 bases. The CDR3 loop is CASSIGGLGANVLTF. For the CDR3, the DNA is TGTGCCAGTAGTATAGGGGGTCTTGGGGCCAACGTCCTGACTTTC.

The V call is TRBV27, the J call TRBJ1-3; no clear D. Between the trimmed V and J ends, which lost 6 bases and 2 bases, there was a span of 5 bases. Looked up from germline, CDR1 is MNHEY and CDR2 is SMNVEV (reference sequence). CDR3 size: 12 residues. The CDR3 spells CASSSPGNTIYF. For the CDR3, the DNA is TGTGCCAGCAGCAGCCCTGGAAACACCATATATTTT.

J is TRBJ2-5 and V is TRBV28; no reliable D call. Trimming cost V 6 bases and J 5 bases, with 16 bases left between them. This CDR3 is 14 amino acids long. Looked up from germline, CDR1 is MDHEN and CDR2 is SYDVKM. Written as DNA, the CDR3 is TGTGCCAGCAGGGCAGGTATACGCACGGAGACCCAGTACTTC. Translated: CASRAGIRTETQYF.

This chain links TRBV9 with TRBJ2-2; D is perhaps TRBD2 (6 bases). This CDR3 spans 15 amino acids. CDR1 and CDR2 from the germline V gene are SGDLS and YYNGEE. Between the trimmed V and J ends, which lost 6 bases and 5 bases, there was a span of 17 bases. The CDR3: CASTSQEGLTGELFF. CDR3 in DNA: TGTGCCAGCACCTCTCAGGAGGGTTTAACCGGGGAGCTGTTTTTT.

The V gene is TRBV2, the J gene TRBJ2-7, with 8 nucleotides matching TRBD1. Germline-derived CDR1 and CDR2 are SNHLY and FYNNEI. The CDR3 is 15 amino acids. V lost 3 bases, J lost 1 base, and 5 bases stayed unmatched. For the CDR3, the DNA is TGTGCCAGCAGTGAGGAGACAGGGGCTTCCTACGAGCAGTACTTC. This gives the protein CASSEETGASYEQYF.

The rearrangement uses TRBV19 and TRBJ2-7, with TRBD1 as a possible D gene (5 bases). Deletions cut 8 bases from V and 2 bases from J, with 19 bases between. CDR1 and CDR2 from the germline V gene are LNHDA and SQIVND (reference sequence). The CDR3 consists of 15 residues. DNA for the CDR3: TGTGCCAGTTCCCCGACGGTATACAGGACCTACGAGCAGTACTTC. It codes for CASSPTVYRTYEQYF.

V and J are TRBV7-8 and TRBJ2-7; no clear D. Germline lookup yields CDR1 SGHVS and CDR2 FQNEAQ. The CDR3 contains 15 residues. The V end lost 5 bases, the J end lost 0 bases, and 14 bases lay between the germline ends. CDR3 residues: CASSRPIGSSYEQYF. The CDR3 DNA reads TGTGCCAGCAGCCGCCCCATCGGCAGCTCCTACGAGCAGTACTTC.

The V gene is TRBV7-8, the J gene TRBJ2-1; unclear D gene. The germline CDR1 and CDR2 sequences are SGHVS and FQNEAQ. Trimming took off 1 base at V and 4 bases at J, with 11 bases between the two ends. The CDR3 length is 15 residues. Written as DNA, the CDR3 is TGTGCCAGCAGCTTAGAGGACGAACCTTACAATGAGCAGTTCTTC. The encoded protein is CASSLEDEPYNEQFF.

As to this clone: Other DNA sequences in this specimen translate into the identical CDR3. The chain couples TRBV7-2 to TRBJ1-2, with D possibly matching TRBD1 (5 bases). The CDR3 is 15 residues long. Trimming left V 1 base short and J 0 bases short, with 9 bases between. The V gene's germline CDR1 is SGHTA and CDR2 FQGNSA. CDR3 nucleotide sequence: TGTGCCAGCAGCTTAGGGCTGGGGGCTAACTATGGCTACACCTTC. Translation gives CASSLGLGANYGYTF.

V is TRBV4-3 and J is TRBJ2-1; 9 nucleotides match TRBD2. V was clipped by 0 bases and J by 7 bases; unmatched bases: 10. Germline lookup yields CDR1 LGHNA and CDR2 YSLEER. The CDR3 spans 17 residues. CDR3 DNA: TGCGCCAGCAGCCAAGAAGGTCTAGCGGGACCTGGAAATGAGCAGTTCTTC. Translating gives CASSQEGLAGPGNEQFF.

The chain joins TRBV27 to TRBJ2-1, with 13 bases fitting TRBD2. The CDR3 is 13 amino acids. J gave up 9 bases and V 9 bases, and 5 bases lay outside the gene matches. Germline V gives CDR1 MNHEY, CDR2 SMNVEV (reference sequence). CDR3 loop: CASGLAGDFEQFF. The CDR3 DNA reads as TGTGCCAGTGGACTAGCGGGGGACTTTGAGCAGTTCTTC.

In this sample, this clone turned up once. The chain combines TRBV6-5 with TRBJ1-5, with D possibly being TRBD1 (5 bases). Germline CDR1 reads MNHEY; CDR2 reads SVGAGI. V was shortened by 8 bases and J by 6 bases, with 20 bases between the two germline ends. This CDR3 is built from 15 residues. The CDR3 bases are TGTGCCAGCGGTACCCTTCAGGGATTGCGTCAGCCCCAGCATTTT. Translated, it gives CASGTLQGLRQPQHF.

Only one count was recorded for this clone. This chain joins TRBV7-9 and TRBJ1-2, with 7 bases that match TRBD1. With V trimmed by 1 base and J by 6 bases, 8 bases remained unmatched. Germline V gene data show CDR1 as SEHNR and CDR2 as FQNEAQ (reference sequence). The CDR3 is 15 amino acids. The CDR3 protein is CASSLVGETGDGYTF. The CDR3 bases are TGTGCCAGCAGCTTAGTCGGGGAAACAGGGGATGGCTACACCTTC.

The V gene is TRBV7-6, the J gene TRBJ2-7, with a tentative D call TRBD1 (5 bases). Germline CDR1 reads SGHVS; CDR2 reads FNYEAQ. V lost 7 bases and J 6 bases, leaving 19 bases between the germline ends. The CDR3 consists of 14 residues. CDR3 sequence (DNA): TGTGCCAGCACCGAAACAGGAACAGGCAGCGAGCAGTACTTC. It specifies CASTETGTGSEQYF.

V usage is TRBV4-2 and J usage is TRBJ2-2, with 8 bases fitting TRBD2. This CDR3 has 16 residues. In germline, CDR1 is LGHNA, CDR2 YNFKEQ. Losses at the gene ends were 2 bases for V and 7 bases for J; bases not matched to a gene: 9. The CDR3 nucleotides are TGTGCCAGCAGCCAACCGGGACTAGACGTCGTCGGGGAGCTGTTTTTT. Residues: CASSQPGLDVVGELFF.

The J gene is TRBJ1-4, the V gene TRBV9; 7 bases are shared with TRBD1. The CDR3 length is 16 residues. The germline CDR1 and CDR2 sequences are SGDLS and YYNGEE. Trimming cost V 0 bases and J 3 bases; bases outside gene matches: 5. The CDR3 reads CASSVGSGGANEKLFF. Here the CDR3 DNA reads TGTGCCAGCAGCGTAGGGTCAGGGGGTGCTAATGAAAAACTGTTTTTT.

In its sample, this clone was seen a few times. The same CDR3 also results from other DNA sequences found in this sample. The rearrangement uses TRBV19 and TRBJ1-5; D ambiguous. V gave up 1 base and J gave up 6 bases, with 10 bases separating them. The CDR3 totals 14 residues. The germline gives CDR1 LNHDA, CDR2 SQIVND (reference sequence). In DNA, the CDR3 is TGTGCCAGTAGTATAGCGGGGTTAGGTCAGCCCCAGCATTTT. Protein product: CASSIAGLGQPQHF.

The chain combines TRBV27 with TRBJ2-1, with 9 bases that match TRBD1. The CDR3 length is 16 residues. The V gene end was trimmed by 5 bases and the J gene end by 5 bases; junction bases not matched to a gene: 10. Germline lookup yields CDR1 MNHEY and CDR2 SMNVEV (reference sequence). CDR3 loop: CASSPTTGQGNNEQFF. In nucleotides, the CDR3 is TGTGCCAGCAGTCCCACAACGGGACAGGGCAACAATGAGCAGTTCTTC.